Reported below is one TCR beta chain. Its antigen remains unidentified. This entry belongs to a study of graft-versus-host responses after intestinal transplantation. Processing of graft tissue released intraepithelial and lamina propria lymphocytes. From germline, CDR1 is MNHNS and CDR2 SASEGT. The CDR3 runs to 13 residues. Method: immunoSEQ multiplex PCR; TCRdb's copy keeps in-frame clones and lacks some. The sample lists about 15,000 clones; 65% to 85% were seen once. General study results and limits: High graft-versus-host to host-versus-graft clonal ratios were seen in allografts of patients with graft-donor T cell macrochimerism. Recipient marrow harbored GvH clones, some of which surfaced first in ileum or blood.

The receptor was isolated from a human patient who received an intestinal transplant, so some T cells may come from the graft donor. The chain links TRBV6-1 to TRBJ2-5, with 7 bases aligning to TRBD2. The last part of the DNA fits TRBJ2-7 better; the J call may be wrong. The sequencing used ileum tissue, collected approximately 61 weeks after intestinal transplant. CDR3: CAHRAGRDYEQYF. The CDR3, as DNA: TGTGCCCATAGGGCAGGGAGGGACTACGAGCAGTACTTC.